This is a list of T cell receptor beta chains from one sample in a study of vaccination effects on CD4 cells after COVID-19. Clones were read by immunoSEQ multiplex PCR, and TCRdb kept only the in-frame ones, dropping some. The sample includes 20,000 to 30,000 clones, 65% to 75% seen only once; the top ten take around 3.5%. The antigens of these receptors remain unknown. The specimen was CD4+ T cells from PBMCs cultured with SARS-CoV-2 spike peptides, collected before COVID-19 vaccination. All receptors derive from a human donor who received a COVID-19 vaccine. Both conserved end residues are part of each CDR3. Each record gives: V gene, J gene, clone size, D gene, CDR3 DNA, CDR3 protein. A D gene is named only where the DNA matches it firmly. The size field is filled for only some rows; it gives once, few, many or a size class.

TRBV13,TRBJ2-2,-,-,TGTGCCAGCAGCTTAAGTGGGATCACCGGGGAGCTGTTTTTT,CASSLSGITGELFF
TRBV18,TRBJ1-1,-,TRBD1,TGTGCCAGCTCACCAAGGTCGAATCTGGGACAGCTTGAAGCTTTCTTT,CASSPRSNLGQLEAFF
TRBV5-4,TRBJ2-6,-,-,TGTGCCAGCAGCTTTGAGGGCTCTGGGGCCAACGTCCTGACTTTC,CASSFEGSGANVLTF
TRBV6-5,TRBJ1-4,-,-,TGTGCCAGCAGTTCCCCGGGGAGGCACGGATTGGTAAAACTGTTTTTT,CASSSPGRHGLVKLFF
TRBV5-1,TRBJ2-3,-,TRBD1,TGCGCCAGCAGCTTGCGGACAGGGGGCACAGATACGCAGTATTTT,CASSLRTGGTDTQYF
TRBV4-2,TRBJ2-3,-,TRBD2,TGTGCCAGCAGCCAAATCAGCGGGAGGGCCGGGGATACGCAGTATTTT,CASSQISGRAGDTQYF
TRBV7-9,TRBJ1-6,-,TRBD1,TGTGCCAGCAGCCCCCCTGCACAGGGGAATAATTCACCCCTCCACTTT,CASSPPAQGNNSPLHF
TRBV5-1,TRBJ2-2,-,TRBD1,TGCGCCAGCAGCTGGGACAGGGGGCACACCGGGGAGCTGTTTTTT,CASSWDRGHTGELFF
TRBV3-1/TRBV3-2,TRBJ1-3,-,-,TGTGCCAGCAGCCAAGGTGGGGGGAACTCTGGAAACACCATATATTTT,CASSQGGGNSGNTIYF
TRBV2,TRBJ1-5,-,-,TGTGCCAGCACAGGGGACGGTCAGCCCCAGCATTTT,CASTGDGQPQHF
TRBV6-4,TRBJ1-6,-,-,TGTGCCAGCAGTGACAGGGATAATTCACCCCTCCACTTT,CASSDRDNSPLHF
TRBV27,TRBJ1-2,-,-,TGTGCCAGCAGTTCATCAGGGGTGGGCTACACCTTC,CASSSSGVGYTF
TRBV18,TRBJ2-7,-,-,TGTGCCAGCTCACCTGGAGGGGAGGCCTACGAGCAGTACTTC,CASSPGGEAYEQYF
TRBV18,TRBJ2-7,few,-,TGTGCCAGCTCAGGAGAACCTACTAGTTACGAGGGGGAGCAGTACTTC,CASSGEPTSYEGEQYF
TRBV5-1,TRBJ2-3,-,-,TGCGCCAGCAGCTTTTACAGGACTAGCACAGATACGCAGTATTTT,CASSFYRTSTDTQYF
TRBV19,TRBJ2-1,-,-,TGTGCCAGTAGTATTTCTGTCAATGAGCAGTTCTTC,CASSISVNEQFF
TRBV27,TRBJ2-5,-,-,TGTGCCAGCAGTACAGGACTACGGGGGACCCAGTACTTC,CASSTGLRGTQYF
TRBV11-2,TRBJ2-3,-,TRBD1,TGTGCCAGCAGCTTGGGACAGGGACACACAGATACGCAGTATTTT,CASSLGQGHTDTQYF
TRBV5-1,TRBJ2-7,-,TRBD2,TGCGCCAGCAGCTTGGTAGCGGGAGCCTCCTACGAGCAGTACTTC,CASSLVAGASYEQYF
TRBV5-1,TRBJ2-3,-,TRBD2,TGCGCCAGCAGCGAAGGGACTAGCGGGGCAACAGATACGCAGTATTTT,CASSEGTSGATDTQYF
TRBV27,TRBJ1-2,-,TRBD1,TGTGCCAGCAGCCCAACAGGGGATGGCTACACCTTC,CASSPTGDGYTF
TRBV13,TRBJ2-7,-,TRBD1,TGTGCCAGCAGCTCCCGGTGGAGACAGGGGTCCTACGAGCAGTACTTC,CASSSRWRQGSYEQYF
TRBV29-1,TRBJ1-1,-,-,TGCAGCGTTGATGCCAGGAACACTGAAGCTTTCTTT,CSVDARNTEAFF
TRBV4-1,TRBJ2-1,-,-,TGCGCCAGCAGCCAAGTGCCACCCACGAGTGAGCAGTTCTTC,CASSQVPPTSEQFF
TRBV7-8,TRBJ2-7,few,TRBD1,TGTGCCAGCAGCTCCAGGACAGGCTCCTACGAGCAGTACTTC,CASSSRTGSYEQYF
TRBV25-1,TRBJ1-1,-,-,TGTGCCAGCAGATGGAATGGTATGAACACTGAAGCTTTCTTT,CASRWNGMNTEAFF
TRBV29-1,TRBJ2-3,-,TRBD2,TGCAGCGGACGGACTAGCGGGTTGTCAGATACGCAGTATTTT,CSGRTSGLSDTQYF
TRBV6-2/TRBV6-3,TRBJ1-3,-,-,TGTGCCAGCAGTTATCACACCGGGACGGAAGGGAAAAACACCATATATTTT,CASSYHTGTEGKNTIYF
TRBV6-1,TRBJ2-7,-,TRBD2,TGTGCCAGCAGTGAAGGACTAGCGGGAGGGCTGGGTGCCTACGAGCAGTACTTC,CASSEGLAGGLGAYEQYF
TRBV5-4,TRBJ2-6,few,-,TGTGCCAGCAGTAAATCCCTGGGGGGTGGTGGGGCCAACGTCCTGACTTTC,CASSKSLGGGGANVLTF
TRBV6-5,TRBJ2-1,-,-,TGTGCCAGCCGTCAGGTCAATGAGCAGTTCTTC,CASRQVNEQFF
TRBV6-2/TRBV6-3,TRBJ2-7,few,TRBD2,TGTGCCAGCAGTTCCGGGACTAGCGGGAGGTCCTTCTCCTACGAGCAGTACTTC,CASSSGTSGRSFSYEQYF
TRBV19,TRBJ1-1,-,-,TGTGCCAGTAGACCAGATAGAGAAAACACTGAAGCTTTCTTT,CASRPDRENTEAFF
TRBV9,TRBJ1-3,-,-,TGTGCCAGCAGCCCTAGGGGGGCGGCTGGAAACACCATATATTTT,CASSPRGAAGNTIYF
TRBV4-1,TRBJ1-1,few,-,TGCGCCAGCAGCAATCATGATAGGGGACCGGGAACTAAAGCTTTCTTT,CASSNHDRGPGTKAFF
TRBV6-1,TRBJ1-1,-,-,TGTGCCAGCAGAGAAGGGGGGGACACTGAAGCTTTCTTT,CASREGGDTEAFF
TRBV7-6,TRBJ2-5,-,-,TGTGCCAGCAGCCAAAGGGTGTACCAAGAGACCCAGTACTTC,CASSQRVYQETQYF
TRBV6-5,TRBJ2-3,few,TRBD2,TGTGCCAGCAGCCGATTAGCGGGAGGGCCAGATACGCAGTATTTT,CASSRLAGGPDTQYF
TRBV19,TRBJ2-3,-,TRBD2,TGTGCCAGTAGTATCGGACTAGCGGGGGGCACAGATACGCAGTATTTT,CASSIGLAGGTDTQYF
TRBV2,TRBJ2-2,-,-,TGTGCCAGCAGGGCAGGGGTGCTCACCGGGGAGCTGTTTTTT,CASRAGVLTGELFF
TRBV19,TRBJ1-5,once,TRBD1,TGTGCCAGTACCCAGGACAGGGGGGTTTCCATCAATCAGCCCCAGCATTTT,CASTQDRGVSINQPQHF
TRBV6-1,TRBJ1-3,once,-,TGTGCCAGCAGTGAGGGAACAGGGAGCTCTGGAAACACCATATATTTT,CASSEGTGSSGNTIYF
TRBV7-6,TRBJ2-1,-,TRBD2,TGTGCCAGCAGCTCTTATAGTGCGGGAGGCTTCAATATCTTC,CASSSYSAGGFNIF
TRBV6-6,TRBJ2-5,-,-,TGTGCCAGCGGGGAAAGAAGCGAGACCCAGTACTTC,CASGERSETQYF
TRBV12-5,TRBJ2-5,-,TRBD2,TGTGCTAGTGTACTAGGACTAGCGGGAGTGTCAGAGACCCAGTACTTC,CASVLGLAGVSETQYF
TRBV5-4,TRBJ2-5,-,TRBD2,TGTGCCAGCAGTTACGTATTATTTGGACTAGCGGGAGATGTTCGAAAGACCCAGTACTTC,CASSYVLFGLAGDVRKTQYF
TRBV18,TRBJ1-1,-,-,TGTGCCAGCTCAGAAAGCACTGAAGCTTTCTTT,CASSESTEAFF
TRBV14,TRBJ1-3,-,-,TGTGCCAGCAGCCAAGTCCGCTTCTCTGGAAACACCATATATTTT,CASSQVRFSGNTIYF
TRBV9,TRBJ2-1,-,TRBD2,TGTGCCAGCAGCGAAAAAGGGACTAGCGGGGGGCACAATGAGCAGTTCTTC,CASSEKGTSGGHNEQFF
TRBV2,TRBJ1-4,-,-,TGTGCCAGCACGGGCAGAAGAAATGAAAAACTGTTTTTT,CASTGRRNEKLFF
TRBV11-2,TRBJ1-4,-,-,TGTGCCAGCAGCTTATGGGGAAAGGGAGTAACTAATGAAAAACTGTTTTTT,CASSLWGKGVTNEKLFF
TRBV30,TRBJ1-4,-,TRBD1,TGTGCCTGGACCGGAGGGGGCGCAACTAATGAAAAACTGTTTTTT,CAWTGGGATNEKLFF
TRBV6-5,TRBJ1-2,-,TRBD1,TGTGCCAGCACAACAGGGGGCAAGATGAGCTACACCTTC,CASTTGGKMSYTF
TRBV5-1,TRBJ2-5,-,TRBD1,TGCGCCAGCAGCCCCGGGACAGTAACATTGGAAGAGACCCAGTACTTC,CASSPGTVTLEETQYF